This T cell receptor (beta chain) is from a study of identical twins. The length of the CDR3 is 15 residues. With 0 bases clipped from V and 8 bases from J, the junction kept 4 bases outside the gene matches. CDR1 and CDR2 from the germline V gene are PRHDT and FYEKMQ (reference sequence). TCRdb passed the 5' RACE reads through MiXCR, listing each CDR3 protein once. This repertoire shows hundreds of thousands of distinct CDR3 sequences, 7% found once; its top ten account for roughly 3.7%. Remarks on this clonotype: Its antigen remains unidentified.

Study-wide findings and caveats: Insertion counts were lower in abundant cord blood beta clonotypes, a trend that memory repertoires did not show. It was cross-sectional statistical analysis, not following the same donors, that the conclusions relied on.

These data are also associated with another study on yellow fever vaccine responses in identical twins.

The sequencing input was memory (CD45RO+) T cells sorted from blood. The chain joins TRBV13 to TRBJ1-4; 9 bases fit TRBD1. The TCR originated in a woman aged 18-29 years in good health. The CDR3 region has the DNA TGTGCCAGCAGCTTAGGACAGGGGGCATACGAAAAACTGTTTTTT. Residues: CASSLGQGAYEKLFF. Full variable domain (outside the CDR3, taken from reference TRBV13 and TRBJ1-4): AAGVIQSPRHLIKEKRETATLKCYPIPRHDTVYWYQQGPGQDPQFLISFYEKMQSDKGSIPDRFSAQQFSDYHSELNMSSLELGDSALYFCASSLGQGAYEKLFFGSGTQLSVL.